This T cell receptor (beta chain) stems from a study of blood T cell repertoires in COVID-19. About the research overall: Sites in the United States, Italy and Spain provided acute and convalescent COVID-19 samples. T cells, B-cell-depleted T cells, or PBMCs provided the cDNA or gDNA that served as material.

During active infection, Seattle patients enrolled and were then monitored through disease. CDR1 and CDR2 (germline): MDHEN, SYDVKM. Trimming shortened V by 0 bases and J by 5 bases, and 13 bases separated the two germline ends. This CDR3 is built from 15 residues. In the authors' workflow: Reference gene primers were amplified, and this amplification served to estimate nucleated cell counts. The repertoire was sequenced with immunoSEQ multiplex PCR; TCRdb's copy has only in-frame clones and lacks some. V, J and clone size were drawn from that table, and D and trimming were deduced from the DNA. The sample has about 360,000 clones, roughly 90% seen once; the top ten hold roughly 7.1%. Only a few counts were recorded for this clone.

The chain joins TRBV28 to TRBJ1-1; tentative D call: TRBD1 (6 bases). The TCR originated in a woman aged 55-70 years with COVID-19, enrolled during active disease. Sample: peripheral blood. The CDR3: CASSLWAGEGTEAFF. The CDR3 DNA is TGTGCCAGCAGTTTATGGGCAGGGGAAGGGACTGAAGCTTTCTTT.